The sequence of this T cell receptor beta chain was determined in a study of T-cell reconstitution after alpha-beta-depleted transplantation in children. The CDR3 spans 13 residues. The V gene end was trimmed by 10 bases and the J gene end by 4 bases; junction bases not matched to a gene: 6. From germline, CDR1 is ENHRY and CDR2 SYGVKD. Unique molecular identifiers were incorporated when the TCRbeta library was constructed. TCRdb fed the PCR reads into MiXCR, producing one record per CDR3 protein. The sample has roughly 350,000 distinct CDR3 sequences; 10% are singletons. There are a few counts of this clonotype.

The rearrangement uses TRBV10-3 and TRBJ2-3; 9 nucleotides align to TRBD2. The receptor was isolated from a human donor who donated a stem cell graft to a child with acute lymphoblastic leukemia. This material consisted of PBMCs from the stem cell graft donor, taken from the stem cell graft. This CDR3 reads CASGRASADTQYF. CDR3 DNA: TGTGCCAGCGGGAGGGCCTCGGCAGATACGCAGTATTTT.